This T cell receptor (beta chain) was recovered during a study of molecular identifiers for immune sequencing clone quantification. Study outcomes and limitations: It was shown that clones above 20 RNA copies held over 98% of effector molecules, but under 1% in naive cells.

The V gene's germline CDR1 is MNHNY and CDR2 SVGAGI (reference sequence). CDR3 length equals 13 residues. V was clipped by 2 bases and J by 7 bases; unmatched bases: 3. Using 10%, 30% or 50% RNA, naive CD8 libraries were derived from 20,000 to 1,000,000 sorted cells. This clonotype was detected ten times or more. Its target is not known. TCRdb re-called the PCR reads through MiXCR, storing one row per CDR3 protein. This repertoire shows about 640,000 distinct CDR3 sequences, nearly 20% found once; its top ten account for roughly 0.85%. Sequencing was performed on naive CD8+ T cells from blood, with Jurkat cell RNA spiked in. Indicated subset: FACS-sorted CD8+CD4-CCR7+CD45RA+ naive T cells. The rearrangement links TRBV6-6 to TRBJ1-1, with TRBD1 identical over 8 bases. The origin of this receptor is a human donor in good health. Some libraries in this study had Jurkat cell RNA spiked in. The CDR3 nucleotides are TGTGCCAGCAGTTACCAGGGGGCGGTTGAAGCTTTCTTT. Protein product: CASSYQGAVEAFF.